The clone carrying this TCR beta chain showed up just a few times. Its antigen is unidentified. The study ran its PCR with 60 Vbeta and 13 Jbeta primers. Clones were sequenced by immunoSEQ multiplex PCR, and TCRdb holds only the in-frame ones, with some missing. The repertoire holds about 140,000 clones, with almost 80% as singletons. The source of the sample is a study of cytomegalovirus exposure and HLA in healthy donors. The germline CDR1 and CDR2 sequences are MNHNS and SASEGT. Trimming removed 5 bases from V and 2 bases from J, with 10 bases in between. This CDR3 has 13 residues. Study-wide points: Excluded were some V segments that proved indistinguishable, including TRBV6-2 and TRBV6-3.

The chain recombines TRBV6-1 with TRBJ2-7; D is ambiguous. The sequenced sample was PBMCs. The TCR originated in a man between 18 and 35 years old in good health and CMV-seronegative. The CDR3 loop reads CASSSGATYEQYF. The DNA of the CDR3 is TGTGCCAGCAGTTCCGGTGCCACCTACGAGCAGTACTTC.